Presented here are 21 T cell receptor beta chains from one specimen sequenced in a study of identical twins. A single record per CDR3 protein comes from TCRdb applying MiXCR to the 5' RACE reads. The table records hundreds of thousands of distinct CDR3 sequences, 7.5% of them present only once. This sample also belongs to another study, concerning yellow fever vaccine responses in identical twins.

The sequenced material came from memory (CD45RO+) T cells sorted from blood. The receptors here all came from a woman aged 18-29 years in good health.

The chain recombines TRBV15 with TRBJ2-7, with a tentative D call TRBD1 (5 bases). V was trimmed by 0 bases and J by 4 bases, leaving 19 bases between them. Germline loops: CDR1 LNHNV, CDR2 YYDKDF (reference sequence). CDR3 length: 17 residues. The CDR3 DNA reads as TGTGCCACCAGCAGAGAATCAGGGTGGGCTTCTGGGTACGAGCAGTACTTC. Amino acids: CATSRESGWASGYEQYF.

V usage is TRBV3-1 and J usage is TRBJ2-7; no firm D call. CDR3 length: 17 residues. Germline CDR1 reads LGHDT; CDR2 reads YNNKEL (reference sequence). Trimming took off 0 bases at V and 6 bases at J, with 21 bases between the two ends. In DNA form, the CDR3 reads TGTGCCAGCAGCCAAGATCGAATTTCTTCGGTTCGCCCCGAGCAGTACTTC. Residues: CASSQDRISSVRPEQYF.

The V call is TRBV20-1, the J call TRBJ2-1; TRBD2 matches at 14 bases. The CDR3 spans 20 residues. J was trimmed by 4 bases and V by 0 bases; bases with no gene match: 14. The V gene's germline CDR1 is DFQATT and CDR2 SNEGSKA (reference sequence). CDR3 sequence: CSARDKPGLAGEVEYNEQFF. CDR3 nucleotides: TGCAGTGCTAGAGACAAACCGGGACTAGCGGGGGAGGTGGAATACAATGAGCAGTTCTTC.

This clonotype was detected many times. This chain links TRBV29-1 with TRBJ2-1; D not certain. The V and J ends lost 4 bases and 2 bases respectively, with 3 bases between them. The germline V gene encodes CDR1 SQVTM and CDR2 ANQGSEA. This CDR3 is built from 11 residues. CDR3 coding DNA: TGCAGCGTTGCGCCCTACAATGAGCAGTTCTTC. The encoded protein is CSVAPYNEQFF.

This clonotype was observed a few times. The V gene is TRBV7-9, the J gene TRBJ1-2, with 9 positions matching TRBD1. The length of the CDR3 is 16 residues. V gave up 6 bases and J gave up 4 bases; unmatched junction bases: 12. Germline CDR1 and CDR2: SEHNR and FQNEAQ (reference sequence). Here the CDR3 DNA reads TGTGCCAGCAGGCCTTCCGGGACAGGGTCCCTCTATGGCTACACCTTC. Amino acid sequence: CASRPSGTGSLYGYTF.

This clonotype was detected a few times. The chain employs TRBV6-2 or TRBV6-3 and TRBJ2-1; TRBD2 matches 7 bases. CDR3 length equals 17 residues. V trimming: 0 bases; J trimming: 7 bases; junction bases outside the gene matches: 12. The germline V gene encodes CDR1 MNHEY and CDR2 SVGEGT. Here the CDR3 reads CASSYSTPGRNVNEQFF. The CDR3 nucleotides are TGTGCCAGCAGTTACTCCACCCCCGGGAGGAATGTAAATGAGCAGTTCTTC.

This clonotype was detected a few times. The chain combines TRBV20-1 with TRBJ1-5; TRBD1 matches 9 bases. The V gene's germline CDR1 is DFQATT and CDR2 SNEGSKA (reference sequence). The V gene end was trimmed by 3 bases and the J gene end by 5 bases; junction bases not matched to a gene: 8. CDR3 length equals 15 residues. CDR3 region: CSASQRRTGDQPQHF. The CDR3 DNA reads TGCAGTGCTAGCCAGAGGCGGACAGGGGATCAGCCCCAGCATTTT.

This clonotype was found a few times. A junction end diverges from the germline sequence, so it may reflect a read error. The rearrangement uses TRBV20-1 and TRBJ2-3; 9 positions match TRBD1. Germline V gene data show CDR1 as DFQATT and CDR2 as SNEGSKA (reference sequence). The CDR3 totals 13 residues. The CDR3 nucleotides are TGCAGTGCTAGAGATGGCGCCGGGACAGGGTCTGATTTT. This gives the protein CSARDGAGTGSDF.

The sample holds many counts of this clonotype. The chain joins TRBV20-1 to TRBJ1-4, with TRBD1 as a possible D gene (6 bases). The CDR3 runs 13 residues. The V and J ends lost 3 bases and 7 bases respectively, with 12 bases between them. Germline values: CDR1 DFQATT, CDR2 SNEGSKA (reference sequence). CDR3 sequence reads: CSASVGAGEKLFF. The CDR3 bases are TGCAGTGCTAGCGTGGGGGCTGGTGAAAAACTGTTTTTT.

V and J are TRBV6-2 or TRBV6-3 and TRBJ2-3, with 13 bases that match TRBD2. The junction had 15 bases not matched to a gene; V was cut back by 2 bases and J by 4 bases. Germline V gene data show CDR1 as MNHEY and CDR2 as SVGEGT. The CDR3 is made up of 20 amino acids. The CDR3, as DNA: TGTGCCAGCAGTTACCAAACCGGGACTAGCGGGACTTCTAGGTCAGATACGCAGTATTTT. Residues: CASSYQTGTSGTSRSDTQYF.

Concerning this clonotype: This may be a read error, as it is one base from a much larger clone. This chain connects TRBV15 to TRBJ1-1; D is undetermined. V gave up 0 bases and J gave up 8 bases, with 16 bases separating them. Germline V gives CDR1 LNHNV, CDR2 YYDKDF (reference sequence). The CDR3 spans 15 residues. The DNA for the CDR3 is TGTGCCACCAGCAGAGATCGACATGGAGGATGGGAAGCTTTCTTT. Translating gives CATSRDRHGGWEAFF. Full variable domain (outside the CDR3, taken from reference TRBV15 and TRBJ1-1): DAMVIQNPRYQVTQFGKPVTLSCSQTLNHNVMYWYQQKSSQAPKLLFHYYDKDFNNEADTPDNFQSRRPNTSFCFLDIRSPGLGDTAMYLCATSRDRHGGWEAFFGQGTRLTVV.

This clonotype was detected only a few times. The genes are TRBV4-3 and TRBJ2-6, with D perhaps TRBD1 (6 bases). This CDR3 has 16 amino acids. V gave up 0 bases and J gave up 2 bases, with 8 bases separating them. The V gene's germline CDR1 is LGHNA and CDR2 YSLEER. CDR3 residues: CASSQDAGAGANVLTF. In DNA form, the CDR3 reads TGCGCCAGCAGCCAAGATGCAGGGGCTGGGGCCAACGTCCTGACTTTC.

This clonotype was seen at least ten times. The chain carries TRBV7-6 and TRBJ2-2; 10 nucleotides agree with TRBD2. CDR1 and CDR2 from the germline V gene are SGHVS and FNYEAQ. V shed 1 base and J 0 bases; nucleotides not matched to a gene: 5. The CDR3 extends over 18 amino acids. In DNA, the CDR3 is TGTGCCAGCAGCTTAGGGATTAGCGGGGGGTCGAACACCGGGGAGCTGTTTTTT. It yields the protein CASSLGISGGSNTGELFF.

This clonotype showed up just a few times. The rearrangement joins TRBV7-2 to TRBJ2-1; 8 bases are a match to TRBD2. Germline V gene lookup returns CDR1 SGHTA and CDR2 FQGNSA. The length of the CDR3 is 15 residues. V was clipped by 4 bases and J by 5 bases; unmatched bases: 7. In DNA, the CDR3 is TGTGCCAGCAGCTACGGCGGGGGGAACAACAATGAGCAGTTCTTC. Its translation: CASSYGGGNNNEQFF.

In its sample, this clonotype was seen many times. The CDR3 sequence is CAISAGADTQYF. DNA of the CDR3: TGTGCCATCAGTGCGGGGGCAGATACGCAGTATTTT. The V gene is TRBV10-3, the J gene TRBJ2-3, with TRBD2 as a possible D gene (6 bases). V was clipped by 4 bases and J by 4 bases, with 6 bases between them. The CDR3 contains 12 residues. Germline V CDR1 and CDR2: ENHRY, SYGVKD.

Of note for this clonotype: One end of the junction varies from germline; a read error may be responsible. The genes are TRBV6-2 or TRBV6-3 and TRBJ2-1; the match to TRBD2 covers 7 bases. The CDR3 loop spans 12 amino acids. Germline V CDR1 and CDR2: MNHEY, SVGEGT. The CDR3 sequence is CASSPRRSGAEF. The CDR3 DNA follows: TGTGCCAGCAGTCCCCGTAGGAGCGGGGCTGAGTTC.

This clonotype was detected many times. This chain links TRBV4-3 with TRBJ2-2; 13 nucleotides match TRBD2. The CDR3 is 15 residues long. The V gene end was trimmed by 5 bases and the J gene end by 5 bases; junction bases not matched to a gene: 2. Germline V lookup: CDR1 LGHNA, CDR2 YSLEER. The CDR3 loop is CASSWTSGSTGELFF. The CDR3 bases are TGCGCCAGCAGCTGGACTAGCGGGAGTACCGGGGAGCTGTTTTTT.

This clonotype was seen at least ten times. The genes are TRBV7-9 and TRBJ2-1; 7 nucleotides line up with TRBD2. Trimming at V came to 5 bases and at J to 7 bases, leaving 14 bases not matched to a gene. Germline V lookup: CDR1 SEHNR, CDR2 FQNEAQ (reference sequence). The CDR3 totals 16 residues. CDR3 in amino acids: CASSPFGTGGLNEQFF. The CDR3 DNA reads as TGTGCCAGCAGCCCGTTTGGGACGGGAGGATTGAATGAGCAGTTCTTC.

This clonotype was found a few times. The rearrangement joins TRBV28 to TRBJ2-6; no definite D call. This CDR3 has 16 residues. V dropped 4 bases and J dropped 4 bases, with 14 bases sitting between them. The germline V gene encodes CDR1 MDHEN and CDR2 SYDVKM. The CDR3: CASSSPGTTGANVLTF. The CDR3 region has the DNA TGTGCCAGCAGTTCGCCTGGCACCACCGGGGCCAACGTCCTGACTTTC.

The genes are TRBV20-1 and TRBJ2-2; D is ambiguous. CDR3 size: 18 residues. Germline CDR1 is DFQATT and CDR2 is SNEGSKA (reference sequence). The ends were cut back, 0 bases at V and 1 base at J, with 18 bases in the middle. CDR3 in DNA: TGCAGTGCTAGAGATGGCCCCCCTGGGATTCAGAACACCGGGGAGCTGTTTTTT. This codes for CSARDGPPGIQNTGELFF.

DNA of the CDR3: TGTGCCAGCAGCTTACAGGGGCCCTGGGACTATGGCTACACCTTC. Translation gives CASSLQGPWDYGYTF. The chain joins TRBV3-1 to TRBJ1-2; 7 bases match TRBD1. The germline V gene encodes CDR1 LGHDT and CDR2 YNNKEL (reference sequence). V was pared by 5 bases and J by 3 bases, with 9 bases of the junction left unmatched. CDR3 length: 15 amino acids.